This is a list of T cell receptor beta chains from one sample in a study of blood T cell repertoires in COVID-19. Some clones are missing from TCRdb's copy, which holds only in-frame ones; the method was immunoSEQ multiplex PCR. The sample holds 68,000 or so clones, around 89% seen once. Sequenced: peripheral blood. Every receptor here comes from a woman aged 70-85 years with acute or convalescent COVID-19. CDR3s leave out the opening cysteine and the closing phenylalanine or tryptophan. Fields, in order: V gene, J gene, CDR3 protein.

V gene: TRBV7-3; J gene: TRBJ1-1; CDR3 protein: ASSPHTNTEAF
V gene: TRBV10-3; J gene: TRBJ1-1; CDR3 protein: AISESAVTEAF
V gene: TRBV7-2; J gene: TRBJ2-7; CDR3 protein: ASSLERGLEQY
V gene: TRBV30; J gene: TRBJ1-2; CDR3 protein: AWTRDRGNYGYT
V gene: TRBV19; J gene: TRBJ2-1; CDR3 protein: ASSFQGLAASSYNEQF
V gene: TRBV3-1/TRBV3-2; J gene: TRBJ2-7; CDR3 protein: ASRGGEGGRYEQY
V gene: TRBV7-8; J gene: TRBJ2-1; CDR3 protein: ASSQDGSSYNEQF
V gene: TRBV30; J gene: TRBJ2-1; CDR3 protein: AWSVLDSSRKQF
V gene: TRBV7-2; J gene: TRBJ2-1; CDR3 protein: ASSPRVGTGGHNEQF
V gene: TRBV4-3; J gene: TRBJ2-3; CDR3 protein: ASSQDPHSGRADTQY
V gene: TRBV2; J gene: TRBJ2-7; CDR3 protein: ASSEGRTGVYEQY
V gene: TRBV27; J gene: TRBJ1-4; CDR3 protein: ASSLSDRDEKLF
V gene: TRBV7-3; J gene: TRBJ1-2; CDR3 protein: ASSPLTSGIGYGYT
V gene: TRBV3-1/TRBV3-2; J gene: TRBJ1-6; CDR3 protein: ASSHLGVPPLH
V gene: TRBV5-4; J gene: TRBJ2-5; CDR3 protein: ASSLAGAGETQY
V gene: TRBV28; J gene: TRBJ1-3; CDR3 protein: ASSGGSLGEGGNTIY
V gene: TRBV29-1; J gene: TRBJ2-3; CDR3 protein: SVDPGRDTQY
V gene: TRBV3-1/TRBV3-2; J gene: TRBJ1-4; CDR3 protein: ASSQDGTGGNEKLF